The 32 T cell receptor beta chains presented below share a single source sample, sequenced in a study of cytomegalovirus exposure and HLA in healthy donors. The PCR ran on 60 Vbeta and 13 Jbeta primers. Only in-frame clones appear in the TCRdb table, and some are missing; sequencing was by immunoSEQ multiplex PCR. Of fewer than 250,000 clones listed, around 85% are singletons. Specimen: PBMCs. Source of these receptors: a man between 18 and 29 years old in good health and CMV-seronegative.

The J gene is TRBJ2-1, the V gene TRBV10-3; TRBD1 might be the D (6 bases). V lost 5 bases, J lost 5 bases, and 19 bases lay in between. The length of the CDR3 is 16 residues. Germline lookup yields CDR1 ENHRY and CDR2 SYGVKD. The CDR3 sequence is CAISPQGPYGNNEQFF. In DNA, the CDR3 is TGTGCCATCAGTCCCCAGGGGCCTTACGGTAACAATGAGCAGTTCTTC.

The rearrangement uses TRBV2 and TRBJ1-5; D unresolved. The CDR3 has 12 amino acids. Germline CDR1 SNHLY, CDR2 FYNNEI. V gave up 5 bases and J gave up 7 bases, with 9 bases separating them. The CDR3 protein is CASSTQAQPQHF. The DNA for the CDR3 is TGTGCCAGCAGTACCCAGGCGCAGCCCCAGCATTTT.

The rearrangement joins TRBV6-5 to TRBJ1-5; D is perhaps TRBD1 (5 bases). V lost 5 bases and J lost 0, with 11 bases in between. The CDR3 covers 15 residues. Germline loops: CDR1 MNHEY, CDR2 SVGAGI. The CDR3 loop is CASSPDSYSNQPQHF. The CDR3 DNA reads TGTGCCAGCAGTCCTGACAGCTATAGCAATCAGCCCCAGCATTTT.

This CDR3 reads CASSLTGAANYGYTF. The CDR3 region has the DNA TGCGCCAGCAGCCTAACAGGGGCGGCTAACTATGGCTACACCTTC. The chain couples TRBV5-1 to TRBJ1-2; 7 nucleotides align to TRBD1. The CDR3 consists of 15 residues. The germline V gene encodes CDR1 SGHRS and CDR2 YFSETQ. The V and J ends lost 4 bases and 0 bases, in that order; junction bases with no gene match: 6.

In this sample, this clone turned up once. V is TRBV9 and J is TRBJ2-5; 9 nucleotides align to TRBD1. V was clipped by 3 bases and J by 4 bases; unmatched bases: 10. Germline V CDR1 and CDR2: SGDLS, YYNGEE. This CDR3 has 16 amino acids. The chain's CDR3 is CASSDYEQGAGETQYF. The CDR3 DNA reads TGTGCCAGCAGCGATTACGAACAGGGGGCGGGAGAGACCCAGTACTTC.

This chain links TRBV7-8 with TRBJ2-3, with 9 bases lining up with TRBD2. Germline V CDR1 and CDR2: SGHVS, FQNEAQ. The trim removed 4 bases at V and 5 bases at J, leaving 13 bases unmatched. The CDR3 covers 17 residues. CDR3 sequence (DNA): TGTGCCAGCAGCTCCCAGGTTAGCGGGAGCTTCGGAGATACGCAGTATTTT. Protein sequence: CASSSQVSGSFGDTQYF.

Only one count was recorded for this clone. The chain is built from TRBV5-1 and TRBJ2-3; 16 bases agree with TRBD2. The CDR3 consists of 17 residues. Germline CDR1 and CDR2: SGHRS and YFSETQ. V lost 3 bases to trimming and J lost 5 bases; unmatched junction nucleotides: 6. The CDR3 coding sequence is TGCGCCAGCAGCTGGGGACTAGCGGGGGGGCCAGTAGATACGCAGTATTTT. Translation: CASSWGLAGGPVDTQYF.

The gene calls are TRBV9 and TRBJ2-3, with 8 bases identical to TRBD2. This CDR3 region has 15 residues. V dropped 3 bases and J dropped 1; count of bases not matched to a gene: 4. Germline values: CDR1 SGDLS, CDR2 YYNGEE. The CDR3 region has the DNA TGTGCCAGCAGCGCCTCGGGAGGGCGCACAGATACGCAGTATTTT. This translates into CASSASGGRTDTQYF.

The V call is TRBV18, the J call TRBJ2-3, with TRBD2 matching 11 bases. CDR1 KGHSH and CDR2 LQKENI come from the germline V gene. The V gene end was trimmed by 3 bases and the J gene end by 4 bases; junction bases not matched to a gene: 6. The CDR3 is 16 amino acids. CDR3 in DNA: TGTGCCAGCTCACCCACTAGCGGGAGTACGTCAGATACGCAGTATTTT. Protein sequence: CASSPTSGSTSDTQYF.

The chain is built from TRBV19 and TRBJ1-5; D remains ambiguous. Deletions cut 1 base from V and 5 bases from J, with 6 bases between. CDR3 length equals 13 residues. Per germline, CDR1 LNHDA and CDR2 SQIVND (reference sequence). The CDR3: CASSIVAYQPQHF. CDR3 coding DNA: TGTGCCAGTAGTATAGTGGCATATCAGCCCCAGCATTTT. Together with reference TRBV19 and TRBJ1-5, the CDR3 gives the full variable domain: DGGITQSPKYLFRKEGQNVTLSCEQNLNHDAMYWYRQDPGQGLRLIYYSQIVNDFQKGDIAEGYSVSREKKESFPLTVTSAQKNPTAFYLCASSIVAYQPQHFGDGTRLSIL.

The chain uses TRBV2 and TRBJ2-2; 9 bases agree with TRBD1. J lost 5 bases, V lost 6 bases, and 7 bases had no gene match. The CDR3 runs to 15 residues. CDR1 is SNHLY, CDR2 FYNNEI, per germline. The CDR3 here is CASRGQGGGTGELFF. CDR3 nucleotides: TGTGCCAGCAGGGGACAGGGAGGGGGAACCGGGGAGCTGTTTTTT.

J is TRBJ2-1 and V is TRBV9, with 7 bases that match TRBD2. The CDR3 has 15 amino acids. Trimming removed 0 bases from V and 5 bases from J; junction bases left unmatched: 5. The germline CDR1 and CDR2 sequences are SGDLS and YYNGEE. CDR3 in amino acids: CASSVEAGRDNEQFF. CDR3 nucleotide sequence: TGTGCCAGCAGCGTAGAAGCGGGACGGGACAATGAGCAGTTCTTC.

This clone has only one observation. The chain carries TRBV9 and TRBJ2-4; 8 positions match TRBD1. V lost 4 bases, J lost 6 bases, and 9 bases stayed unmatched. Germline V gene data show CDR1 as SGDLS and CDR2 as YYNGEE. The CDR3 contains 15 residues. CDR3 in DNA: TGTGCCAGCAGCCCCAGGGGGCGTGATTCAAACATTCAGTACTTC. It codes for CASSPRGRDSNIQYF.

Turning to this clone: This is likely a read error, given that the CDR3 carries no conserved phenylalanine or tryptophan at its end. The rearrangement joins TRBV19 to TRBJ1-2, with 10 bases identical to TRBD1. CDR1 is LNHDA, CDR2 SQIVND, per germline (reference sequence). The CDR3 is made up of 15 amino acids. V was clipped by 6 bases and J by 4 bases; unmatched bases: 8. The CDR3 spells CASRQPDRGPYGYTL. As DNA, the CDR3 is TGTGCCAGTAGGCAACCCGACAGGGGGCCCTATGGCTACACCCTC.

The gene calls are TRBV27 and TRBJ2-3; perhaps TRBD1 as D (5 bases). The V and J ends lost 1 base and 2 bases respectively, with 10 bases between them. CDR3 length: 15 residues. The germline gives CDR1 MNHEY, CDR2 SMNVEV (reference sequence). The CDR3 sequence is CASSLYQGNTDTQYF. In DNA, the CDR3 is TGTGCCAGCAGTTTATACCAGGGAAACACAGATACGCAGTATTTT.

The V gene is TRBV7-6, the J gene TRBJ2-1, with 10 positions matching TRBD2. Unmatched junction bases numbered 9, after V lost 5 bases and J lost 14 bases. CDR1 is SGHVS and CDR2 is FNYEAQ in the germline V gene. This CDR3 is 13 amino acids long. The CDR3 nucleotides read TGTGCCAGCAGCCCATCCTTAGCGGGGGGAGAGTTCTTC. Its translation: CASSPSLAGGEFF.

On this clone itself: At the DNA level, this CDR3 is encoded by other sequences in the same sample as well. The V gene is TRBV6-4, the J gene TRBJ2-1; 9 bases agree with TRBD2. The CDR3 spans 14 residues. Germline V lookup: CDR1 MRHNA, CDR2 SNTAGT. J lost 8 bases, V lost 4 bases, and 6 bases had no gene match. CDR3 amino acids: CASSAGGGADEQFF. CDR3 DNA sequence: TGTGCCAGCAGTGCGGGCGGGGGGGCTGATGAGCAGTTCTTC.

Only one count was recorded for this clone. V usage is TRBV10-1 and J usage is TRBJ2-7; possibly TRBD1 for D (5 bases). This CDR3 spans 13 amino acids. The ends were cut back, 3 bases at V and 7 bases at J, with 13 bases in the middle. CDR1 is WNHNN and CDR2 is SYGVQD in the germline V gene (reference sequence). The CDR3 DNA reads TGCGCCAGCAGTGAAGGCAGGGTCGGGGAGCAGTACTTC. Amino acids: CASSEGRVGEQYF.

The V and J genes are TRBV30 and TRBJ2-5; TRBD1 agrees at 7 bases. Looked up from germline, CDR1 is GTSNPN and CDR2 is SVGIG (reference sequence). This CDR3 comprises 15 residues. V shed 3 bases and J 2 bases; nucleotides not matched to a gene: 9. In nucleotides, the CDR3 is TGTGCCTGGAGCCCCCTTGGGACAGCACAAGAGACCCAGTACTTC. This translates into CAWSPLGTAQETQYF.

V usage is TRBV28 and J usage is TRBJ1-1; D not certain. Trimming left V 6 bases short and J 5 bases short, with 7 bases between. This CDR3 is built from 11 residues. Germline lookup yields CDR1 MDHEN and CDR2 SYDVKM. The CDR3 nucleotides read TGTGCCAGCAGCCTGAGTACTGAAGCTTTCTTT. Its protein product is CASSLSTEAFF. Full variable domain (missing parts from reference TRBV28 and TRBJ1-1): DVKVTQSSRYLVKRTGEKVFLECVQDMDHENMFWYRQDPGLGLRLIYFSYDVKMKEKGDIPEGYSVSREKKERFSLILESASTNQTSMYLCASSLSTEAFFGQGTRLTVV.

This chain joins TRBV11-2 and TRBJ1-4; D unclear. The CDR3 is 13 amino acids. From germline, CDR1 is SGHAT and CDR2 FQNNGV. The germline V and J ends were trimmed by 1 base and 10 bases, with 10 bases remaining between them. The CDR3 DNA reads TGTGCCAGCAGCTTAGGGGCGGGAGCAAAACTGTTTTTT. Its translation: CASSLGAGAKLFF.

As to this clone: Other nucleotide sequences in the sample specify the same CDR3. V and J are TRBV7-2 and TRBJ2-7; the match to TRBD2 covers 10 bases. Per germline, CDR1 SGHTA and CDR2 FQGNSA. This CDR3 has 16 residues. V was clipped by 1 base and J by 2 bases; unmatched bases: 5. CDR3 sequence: CASSLGTSGGAYEQYF. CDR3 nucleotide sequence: TGTGCCAGCAGCTTAGGGACTAGCGGCGGGGCCTACGAGCAGTACTTC.

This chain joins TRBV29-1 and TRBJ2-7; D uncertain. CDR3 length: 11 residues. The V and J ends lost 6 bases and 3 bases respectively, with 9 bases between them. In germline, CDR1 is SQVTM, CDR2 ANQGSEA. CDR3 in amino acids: CSVRSFYEQYF. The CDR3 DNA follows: TGCAGCGTCCGGTCCTTCTACGAGCAGTACTTC.

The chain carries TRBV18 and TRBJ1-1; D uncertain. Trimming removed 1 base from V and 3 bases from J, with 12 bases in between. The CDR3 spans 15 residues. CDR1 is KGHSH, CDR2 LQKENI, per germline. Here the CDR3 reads CASSPRVLQDTEAFF. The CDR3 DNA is TGTGCCAGCTCACCACGGGTCCTCCAGGACACTGAAGCTTTCTTT. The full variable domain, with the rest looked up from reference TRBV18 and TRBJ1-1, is NAGVMQNPRHLVRRRGQEARLRCSPMKGHSHVYWYRQLPEEGLKFMVYLQKENIIDESGMPKERFSAEFPKEGPSILRIQQVVRGDSAAYFCASSPRVLQDTEAFFGQGTRLTVV.

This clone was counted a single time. The CDR3 loop reads CASSQDTGSLAGELFF. The CDR3, as DNA: TGTGCCAGCAGCCAAGATACAGGGTCCTTAGCCGGGGAGCTGTTTTTT. The V and J genes are TRBV4-2 and TRBJ2-2; tentatively, D is TRBD1 (6 bases). The CDR3 sequence is 16 residues long. The ends were cut back, 0 bases at V and 6 bases at J, with 14 bases in the middle. Per germline, CDR1 LGHNA and CDR2 YNFKEQ.

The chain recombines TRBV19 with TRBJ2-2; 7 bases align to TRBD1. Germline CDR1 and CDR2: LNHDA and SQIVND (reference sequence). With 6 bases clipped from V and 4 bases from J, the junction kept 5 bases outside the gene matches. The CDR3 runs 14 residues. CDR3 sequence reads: CASRTGSGTGELFF. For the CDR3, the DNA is TGTGCCAGTAGGACAGGGTCTGGCACCGGGGAGCTGTTTTTT.

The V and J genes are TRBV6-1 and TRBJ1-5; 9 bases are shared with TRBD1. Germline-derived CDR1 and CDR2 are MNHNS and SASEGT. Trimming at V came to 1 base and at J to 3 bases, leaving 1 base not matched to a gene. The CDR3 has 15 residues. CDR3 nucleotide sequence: TGTGCCAGCAGTGAAGGGACAGGGGACAATCAGCCCCAGCATTTT. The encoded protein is CASSEGTGDNQPQHF.

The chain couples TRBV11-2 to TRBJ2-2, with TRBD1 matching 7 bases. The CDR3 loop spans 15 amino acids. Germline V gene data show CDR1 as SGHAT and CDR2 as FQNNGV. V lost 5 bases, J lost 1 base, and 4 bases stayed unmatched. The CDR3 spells CASSPNRGNTGELFF. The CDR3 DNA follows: TGTGCCAGCAGCCCGAACAGGGGGAACACCGGGGAGCTGTTTTTT. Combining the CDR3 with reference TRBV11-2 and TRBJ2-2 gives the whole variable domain EAGVAQSPRYKIIEKRQSVAFWCNPISGHATLYWYQQILGQGPKLLIQFQNNGVVDDSQLPKDRFSAERLKGVDSTLKIQPAKLEDSAVYLCASSPNRGNTGELFFGEGSRLTVL.

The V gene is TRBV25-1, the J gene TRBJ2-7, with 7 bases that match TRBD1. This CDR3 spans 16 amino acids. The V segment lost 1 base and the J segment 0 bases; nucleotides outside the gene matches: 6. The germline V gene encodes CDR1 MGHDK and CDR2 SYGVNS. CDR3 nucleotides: TGTGCCAGCAGTGAATGGGACAGTCGAACCTCCTACGAGCAGTACTTC. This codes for CASSEWDSRTSYEQYF.

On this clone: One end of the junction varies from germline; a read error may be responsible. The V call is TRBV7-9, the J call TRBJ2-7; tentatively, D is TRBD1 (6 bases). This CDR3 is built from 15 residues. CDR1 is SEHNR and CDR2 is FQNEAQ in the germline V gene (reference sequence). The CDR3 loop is CSSSFVSQGRHEQYF. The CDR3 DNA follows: TGTTCCAGCAGCTTTGTGTCACAGGGAAGACACGAGCAGTACTTC.

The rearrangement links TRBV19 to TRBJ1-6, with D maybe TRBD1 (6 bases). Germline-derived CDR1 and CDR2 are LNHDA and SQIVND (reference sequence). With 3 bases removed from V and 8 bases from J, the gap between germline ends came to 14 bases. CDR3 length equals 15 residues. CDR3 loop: CASSMADSSDSPLHF. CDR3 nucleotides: TGTGCCAGTAGTATGGCGGACAGTTCGGATTCACCCCTCCACTTT.

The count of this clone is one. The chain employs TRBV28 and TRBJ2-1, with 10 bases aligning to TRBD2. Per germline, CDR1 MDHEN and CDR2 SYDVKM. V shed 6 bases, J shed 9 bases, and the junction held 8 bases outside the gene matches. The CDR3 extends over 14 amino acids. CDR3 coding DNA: TGTGCCAGCAGGACCAAGCGGGAGGGCCGTGAGCAGTTCTTC. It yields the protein CASRTKREGREQFF.